The present entry profiles one T cell receptor (beta chain) with its context. Its antigen remains unknown. This entry is derived from a study of cytomegalovirus exposure and HLA in healthy donors. Study summary: Of all 360 or so donors who were genotyped, roughly 81% belonged to the Caucasian-associated ancestry cluster.

CDR1 is MDHEN and CDR2 is SYDVKM in the germline V gene. Trimming removed 2 bases from V and 2 bases from J; junction bases left unmatched: 7. This CDR3 spans 17 amino acids. Researchers ran the PCR with 60 Vbeta and 13 Jbeta primers. Assay used: immunoSEQ multiplex PCR; TCRdb lists only in-frame clones, some missing. The sample holds fewer than 150,000 clones, roughly 80% seen once. Study findings and constraints: HLA alleles showed associations with 16,951 TCR beta sequences in a later analysis, at a 0.05 false discovery rate. A previous analysis found most TCR beta V segments productive roughly 87% or roughly 30% of the time.

The rearrangement joins TRBV28 to TRBJ2-1, with TRBD1 identical over 9 bases. Source material: PBMCs. The sequence derives from a man aged 50 or older in good health and CMV-seronegative. DNA for the CDR3: TGTGCCAGCAGTTTAAGGGGTGGGACAGGGCCCTACAATGAGCAGTTCTTC. Translating it yields CASSLRGGTGPYNEQFF.